These 10 T cell receptor beta chains were sequenced from one sample in a study of T and B cells in COVID-19 patients. TRB was amplified from about 250-500 ng of blood genomic DNA. Multiplex PCR with BIOMED2 TRB-A/B primer pools amplified TRB rearrangements. TCRdb reanalysed the multiplex PCR reads using MiXCR and keeps one entry per CDR3 protein. Here the sample spans roughly 25,000 distinct CDR3 sequences, about 33% being singletons. The sequenced sample consisted of blood. The receptors were gathered from a human donor who had recovered from COVID-19.

The sample holds a few counts of this clonotype. The rearrangement joins TRBV20-1 to TRBJ2-7, with D possibly being TRBD1 (5 bases). Trimming left V 5 bases short and J 3 bases short, with 14 bases between. This CDR3 is built from 13 residues. The germline gives CDR1 DFQATT, CDR2 SNEGSKA (reference sequence). The CDR3 nucleotides are TGCAGTGCTTTCGACAGATTACTCTACGAGCAGTACTTC. Its translation: CSAFDRLLYEQYF.

The rearrangement joins TRBV10-3 to TRBJ2-3, with TRBD2 matching 10 bases. The germline V gene has CDR1 ENHRY and CDR2 SYGVKD. Trimming removed 0 bases from V and 2 bases from J; junction bases left unmatched: 2. There are 16 residues in the CDR3. The chain's CDR3 is CAISESSGGVTDTQYF. The CDR3 DNA follows: TGTGCCATCAGTGAGTCAAGCGGGGGGGTCACAGATACGCAGTATTTT.

Ten or more counts support this clonotype. The chain uses TRBV6-1 and TRBJ2-5; perhaps D is TRBD1 or TRBD2 (5 bases each). Per the germline V gene, CDR1 is MNHNS and CDR2 is SASEGT. CDR3 size: 14 residues. V shed 4 bases and J shed 5 bases, with 14 bases lying between them. CDR3 protein: CASSGSGTAETQYF. CDR3 bases: TGTGCCAGCAGTGGATCAGGGACCGCGGAGACCCAGTACTTC.

J is TRBJ1-2 and V is TRBV20-1; TRBD1 matches 10 bases. Germline V CDR1 and CDR2: DFQATT, SNEGSKA (reference sequence). The CDR3 covers 14 residues. V lost 3 bases to trimming and J lost 4 bases; unmatched junction nucleotides: 5. DNA for the CDR3: TGCAGTGCTAGGGGACAGGGGATGATCTATGGCTACACCTTC. Encoded protein: CSARGQGMIYGYTF.

The chain couples TRBV7-6 to TRBJ2-3; TRBD2 aligns across 7 bases. The CDR3 covers 16 residues. Germline CDR1 SGHVS, CDR2 FNYEAQ. J was trimmed by 3 bases and V by 1 base; bases with no gene match: 7. CDR3 amino acids: CASSLGAGEGTDTQYF. The CDR3 DNA reads TGTGCCAGCAGCTTAGGTGCGGGGGAGGGGACAGATACGCAGTATTTT.

This rearrangement joins TRBV5-5 to TRBJ2-3; 8 bases are shared with TRBD1. The V gene end was trimmed by 3 bases and the J gene end by 2 bases; junction bases not matched to a gene: 2. CDR1 SGHKS and CDR2 YYEKEE come from the germline V gene (reference sequence). This CDR3 region has 14 residues. CDR3 residues: CASSSGQATDTQYF. For the CDR3, the DNA is TGTGCCAGCAGCTCGGGACAGGCCACAGATACGCAGTATTTT. The variable domain in full, completed from reference TRBV5-5 and TRBJ2-3, reads DAGVTQSPTHLIKTRGQQVTLRCSPISGHKSVSWYQQVLGQGPQFIFQYYEKEERGRGNFPDRFSARQFPNYSSELNVNALLLGDSALYLCASSSGQATDTQYFGPGTRLTVL.

In this sample, this clonotype turned up many times. The gene calls are TRBV5-6 and TRBJ2-2, with D hard to call. With 0 bases removed from V and 4 bases from J, the gap between germline ends came to 10 bases. The germline V gene has CDR1 SGHDT and CDR2 YYEEEE. The CDR3 is 15 amino acids. The CDR3 is CASSLDGGITGELFF. In DNA form, the CDR3 reads TGTGCCAGCAGCTTGGACGGCGGTATCACCGGGGAGCTGTTTTTT.

There are a few counts of this clonotype. The chain carries TRBV18 and TRBJ1-4; D gene unclear. Germline CDR1 and CDR2: KGHSH and LQKENI. The length of the CDR3 is 14 residues. Trimming took off 2 bases at V and 6 bases at J, with 10 bases between the two ends. CDR3 bases: TGTGCCAGCTCACCAGCGGCGCGGGATGAAAAACTGTTTTTT. This translates into CASSPAARDEKLFF.

This clonotype was observed a few times. The chain carries TRBV14 and TRBJ2-1; D may be TRBD2 (6 bases). This CDR3 is built from 15 residues. Trimming removed 1 base at V and 3 bases at J, with 10 bases between. The germline V gene has CDR1 SGHDN and CDR2 FVKESK. The DNA for the CDR3 is TGTGCCAGCAGCCAAGGGGCAGCGGGCTACAATGAGCAGTTCTTC. This gives the protein CASSQGAAGYNEQFF.

This clonotype was found many times. The rearrangement uses TRBV29-1 and TRBJ1-5, with D possibly TRBD1 on 6 matching bases. This CDR3 has 15 residues. CDR1 SQVTM and CDR2 ANQGSEA come from the germline V gene. V gave up 6 bases and J gave up 3 bases, with 18 bases separating them. The CDR3 region is CSVARTADPNQPQHF. CDR3 DNA: TGCAGCGTCGCCCGGACAGCCGACCCCAATCAGCCCCAGCATTTT.